This record concerns one T cell receptor beta chain sequence. What it binds is unknown. The sample comes from a study of vaccination and CD4 T cells after COVID-19. Time point of the sample: late sampling 161 to 241 days after vaccination in a few convalescent patients. The treatment is: roughly 10-day PBMC culture with coronavirus spike peptide pools or control peptides (ViraFEST assay). After being plated at around 2 million per well, PBMCs were cultured with about 10 IU/ml IL-2 and about 10 ug/ml peptide pools. CDR3 length equals 14 residues. The V and J ends lost 5 bases and 2 bases respectively, with 10 bases between them. Germline V gives CDR1 MNHEY, CDR2 SMNVEV (reference sequence). An Oncomine TCR Beta short-read assay was used to sequence the DNA from cultured CD4+ T cells. MiXCR, run by TCRdb on the PCR reads, gives a single entry per CDR3 protein. The profile shows more than 20,000 distinct CDR3 sequences, over 40% of them singletons.

The chain recombines TRBV27 with TRBJ2-1, with D perhaps TRBD2 (5 bases). The sequencing here drew on CD4+ T cells from blood, cultured in vitro, taken about 7 months after SARS-CoV-2 vaccination. The TCR originated in a human donor who had recovered from COVID-19. CDR3 sequence: CASSPTRTYNEQFF. CDR3 DNA: TGTGCCAGCAGTCCCACTAGAACCTACAATGAGCAGTTCTTC.